This TCR beta chain was captured in a study of shared clonotypes between healthy human individuals. About the research overall: Three CD4 naive, three CD4 memory, two CD8 naive and one CD8 memory plate were used per donor. Findings and limits, study-wide: Researchers found naive subsets generally carried larger estimated richness than memory subsets. Represented diversity, genetic and exposure-history alike, was limited by few donors. Sequencing depth was expected to affect clonotype sharing among donors.

As for this clone: Its cognate antigen is unknown.

The method was immunoSEQ multiplex PCR; TCRdb's version includes in-frame clones alone and lacks a portion of them. This sample has hundreds of thousands of clones, with around 95% found just once. Only CD45RO-negative cells positively selected for CCR7 counted as naive CD8 cells, so terminally differentiated effector memory CD45RA+ cells were excluded. The specimen was naive CD8+ T cells sorted from blood. The TCR comes from a young woman in good health.

The CDR3 DNA reads as TGTGCCAGCAGCAGGGGAGGGGAGCAGTACTTC. Translating gives CASSRGGEQYF. The rearrangement uses TRBV11-2 and TRBJ2-7, with 7 positions matching TRBD2. V was clipped by 5 bases and J by 7 bases; unmatched bases: 2. Germline V gives CDR1 SGHAT, CDR2 FQNNGV. The CDR3 has 11 residues.